The 25 T cell receptor beta chains given below trace back to one sample, sequenced in a study of a mutant IDH1 vaccine in newly diagnosed glioma. This sample's time point: week 35, safety follow-up. Vaccination comprised doses that each held 300 ug of mutant IDH1 20-mer peptide, plus topical imiquimod. For these TCRs, the target antigens are not known. Repertoires were generated with immunoSEQ multiplex PCR, while TCRdb's copy carries only in-frame clones and drops some. The table records some 44,000 clones, 83% of them present only once. Specimen: PBMCs, collected from a glioma patient whose treatment included an IDH1 peptide vaccine. These receptors all stem from a woman between 45 and 60 years old with glioma.

Here the CDR3 DNA reads TGTGCCAGCAACAACGTGGGGGGCGCGAGATACGAGCAGTACTTC. Amino acid sequence: CASNNVGGARYEQYF. This chain links TRBV27 with TRBJ2-7; possibly TRBD1 or TRBD2 for D (6 bases each). Deletions cut 7 bases from V and 4 bases from J, with 20 bases between. Germline CDR1 is MNHEY and CDR2 is SMNVEV (reference sequence). The CDR3 covers 15 residues.

The chain combines TRBV15 with TRBJ2-1; D may be TRBD2 (7 bases). The V and J ends lost 0 bases and 5 bases respectively, with 11 bases between them. Germline values: CDR1 LNHNV, CDR2 YYDKDF (reference sequence). The CDR3 consists of 15 residues. Written as DNA, the CDR3 is TGTGCCACCAGCAGAGATGGGAGGGGGGACAATGAGCAGTTCTTC. Encoded protein: CATSRDGRGDNEQFF.

The V gene is TRBV30, the J gene TRBJ1-1; D not certain. Trimming shortened V by 7 bases and J by 5 bases, and 14 bases separated the two germline ends. Germline V lookup: CDR1 GTSNPN, CDR2 SVGIG (reference sequence). The CDR3 is made up of 12 amino acids. The CDR3 reads CASSLEGTEAFF. In nucleotides, the CDR3 is TGTGCCTCGTCTCTAGAAGGTACTGAAGCTTTCTTT.

This clone has more than one count but fewer than ten. This sequence joins TRBV18 and TRBJ2-7; 8 bases are a match to TRBD1. The CDR3 sequence is 16 residues long. With V trimmed by 5 bases and J by 0 bases, 9 bases remained unmatched. CDR1 is KGHSH and CDR2 is LQKENI in the germline V gene. CDR3 coding DNA: TGTGCCAGCTCAGAGCGTAAGGGACAGGTCTCCTACGAGCAGTACTTC. Translated: CASSERKGQVSYEQYF.

This clone was seen a single time. The V gene is TRBV11-2, the J gene TRBJ1-3; tentatively, D is TRBD1 (6 bases). The V gene lost 5 bases and the J gene lost 0 bases, with 14 bases spanning the gap. Germline lookup yields CDR1 SGHAT and CDR2 FQNNGV. The CDR3 contains 16 residues. The DNA for the CDR3 is TGTGCCAGCAGCGATGGAGGGGGGTTCTCTGGAAACACCATATATTTT. It yields the protein CASSDGGGFSGNTIYF.

This clone was found a few times. This sequence joins TRBV29-1 and TRBJ1-5; 7 positions match TRBD1. V lost 6 bases, J lost 5 bases, and 7 bases stayed unmatched. Germline CDR1 reads SQVTM; CDR2 reads ANQGSEA. The CDR3 covers 13 residues. The CDR3 reads CSVSGTGDQPQHF. The CDR3 region has the DNA TGCAGCGTCTCAGGTACAGGGGATCAGCCCCAGCATTTT.

This clone was seen more than once but under ten times. The rearrangement links TRBV5-1 to TRBJ1-5; a weak D match, TRBD1 (5 bases). The CDR3 length is 14 residues. Germline CDR1 SGHRS, CDR2 YFSETQ. Between the trimmed V and J ends, which lost 0 bases and 7 bases, there was a span of 11 bases. The CDR3 DNA sequence: TGCGCCAGCAGCTTGGGCGGGGGAGGACAGCCCCAGCATTTT. It encodes CASSLGGGGQPQHF. The full variable domain, rest sourced from reference TRBV5-1 and TRBJ1-5, is KAGVTQTPRYLIKTRGQQVTLSCSPISGHRSVSWYQQTPGQGLQFLFEYFSETQRNKGNFPGRFSGRQFSNSRSEMNVSTLELGDSALYLCASSLGGGGQPQHFGDGTRLSIL.

The chain combines TRBV18 with TRBJ1-3, with D maybe TRBD1 (5 bases). V was clipped by 5 bases and J by 2 bases, with 7 bases between them. In germline, CDR1 is KGHSH, CDR2 LQKENI. This CDR3 is built from 13 residues. The CDR3 is CASSSGTGNTIYF. The CDR3 DNA reads as TGTGCCAGCTCATCAGGGACTGGAAACACCATATATTTT.

This clone was detected once. CDR3 DNA sequence: TGCGCCAGCAGCATCCCCGGACTAGCGGGGAGCACCGGGGAGCTGTTTTTT. This sequence encodes CASSIPGLAGSTGELFF. This chain connects TRBV5-1 to TRBJ2-2, with TRBD2 matching over 12 bases. The CDR3 is 17 residues long. J lost 4 bases, V lost 4 bases, and 8 bases had no gene match. CDR1 and CDR2 (germline): SGHRS, YFSETQ.

The V gene is TRBV4-1, the J gene TRBJ1-1, with D unclear. The ends were cut back, 1 base at V and 5 bases at J, with 14 bases in the middle. Germline loops: CDR1 MGHRA, CDR2 YSYEKL. CDR3 length equals 15 residues. The CDR3 coding sequence is TGCGCCAGCAGCCAAGCGTGGGCGGGTGATACTGAAGCTTTCTTT. This sequence encodes CASSQAWAGDTEAFF.

The chain carries TRBV5-1 and TRBJ1-2; D perhaps matches TRBD1 (5 bases). Germline values: CDR1 SGHRS, CDR2 YFSETQ. V was cut by 1 base and J by 2 bases, with 18 bases left in between. This CDR3 region has 17 residues. The chain's CDR3 is CASSLFSQTGLNYGYTF. The CDR3 nucleotides read TGCGCCAGCAGCTTGTTTTCCCAAACAGGCCTAAACTATGGCTACACCTTC. Variable domain in full (rest from reference TRBV5-1 and TRBJ1-2): KAGVTQTPRYLIKTRGQQVTLSCSPISGHRSVSWYQQTPGQGLQFLFEYFSETQRNKGNFPGRFSGRQFSNSRSEMNVSTLELGDSALYLCASSLFSQTGLNYGYTFGSGTRLTVV.

The chain couples TRBV6-6 to TRBJ1-2; a possible D gene is TRBD1 (5 bases). CDR1 and CDR2 from the germline V gene are MNHNY and SVGAGI (reference sequence). Trimming pared 4 bases from V and 0 bases from J, leaving 15 bases between. The CDR3 has 16 residues. Written as DNA, the CDR3 is TGTGCCAGCAGTTCCAACGGGTGGGGGGCTAACTATGGCTACACCTTC. It specifies CASSSNGWGANYGYTF.

V and J are TRBV19 and TRBJ1-2; D not certain. This CDR3 region has 15 residues. V was trimmed by 3 bases and J by 2 bases, leaving 13 bases between them. Germline assignment: CDR1 LNHDA and CDR2 SQIVND (reference sequence). CDR3 nucleotides: TGTGCCAGTAGTATGGTAACAGCCTCCAACTATGGCTACACCTTC. It specifies CASSMVTASNYGYTF.

V and J are TRBV4-3 and TRBJ2-3, with 9 bases matching TRBD2. Germline lookup yields CDR1 LGHNA and CDR2 YSLEER. The trim removed 4 bases at V and 7 bases at J, leaving 15 bases unmatched. This CDR3 comprises 17 residues. This CDR3 is CASSPSTKSGTSNTQYF. The CDR3 nucleotides read TGCGCCAGCAGCCCAAGCACGAAATCCGGGACTAGCAATACGCAGTATTTT.

V usage is TRBV30 and J usage is TRBJ2-3, with D perhaps TRBD2 (6 bases). This CDR3 has 15 residues. Deletions cut 5 bases from V and 0 bases from J, with 15 bases between. The germline V gene has CDR1 GTSNPN and CDR2 SVGIG (reference sequence). CDR3: CAWVRLASSTDTQYF. In DNA form, the CDR3 reads TGTGCCTGGGTCCGCCTAGCGAGTAGCACAGATACGCAGTATTTT. The full variable domain, rest sourced from reference TRBV30 and TRBJ2-3, is SQTIHQWPATLVQPVGSPLSLECTVEGTSNPNLYWYRQAAGRGLQLLFYSVGIGQISSEVPQNLSASRPQDRQFILSSKKLLLSDSGFYLCAWVRLASSTDTQYFGPGTRLTVL.

This clone came up a few times. The chain joins TRBV29-1 to TRBJ1-1, with TRBD1 matching 7 bases. The CDR3 length is 12 residues. V dropped 7 bases and J dropped 5; count of bases not matched to a gene: 7. Germline V gives CDR1 SQVTM, CDR2 ANQGSEA. The CDR3: CSAYRGGTEAFF. In DNA form, the CDR3 reads TGCAGCGCGTACAGGGGAGGGACTGAAGCTTTCTTT.

This chain joins TRBV5-1 and TRBJ1-2, with unresolved D. The CDR3 contains 14 residues. The V end lost 1 base, the J end lost 6 bases, and 13 bases lay between the germline ends. Germline V gene lookup returns CDR1 SGHRS and CDR2 YFSETQ. CDR3 sequence reads: CASSLWSDVDGYTF. CDR3 nucleotide sequence: TGCGCCAGCAGCTTGTGGTCGGATGTGGATGGCTACACCTTC. Using reference TRBV5-1 and TRBJ1-2 for the parts outside the CDR3, the full variable domain is KAGVTQTPRYLIKTRGQQVTLSCSPISGHRSVSWYQQTPGQGLQFLFEYFSETQRNKGNFPGRFSGRQFSNSRSEMNVSTLELGDSALYLCASSLWSDVDGYTFGSGTRLTVV.

This sequence joins TRBV21-1 and TRBJ2-5; TRBD1, the table's D call, was not compared with the DNA. TRBV21-1 is a recognized pseudogene. CDR3 length: 18 amino acids. The CDR3 is CASSKVGHRGLRQETQYF. DNA of the CDR3: TGTGCCAGCAGCAAAGTTGGCCACAGGGGGCTGCGGCAAGAGACCCAGTACTTC.

The chain employs TRBV2 and TRBJ1-2, with 9 bases matching TRBD1. The trim removed 7 bases at V and 8 bases at J, leaving 14 bases unmatched. The CDR3 sequence is 15 residues long. Per germline, CDR1 SNHLY and CDR2 FYNNEI. The CDR3, as DNA: TGTGCCAGCACCCTGGGGGGGACAGGGACATCGGGCTACACCTTC. It translates to CASTLGGTGTSGYTF.

The chain recombines TRBV10-3 with TRBJ1-5; 10 bases line up with TRBD1. V dropped 3 bases and J dropped 5; count of bases not matched to a gene: 4. The germline V gene has CDR1 ENHRY and CDR2 SYGVKD. The CDR3 has 15 residues. As DNA, the CDR3 is TGTGCCATCAGTGATTCGGACAGGGGGTATCAGCCCCAGCATTTT. Amino acid sequence: CAISDSDRGYQPQHF.

The chain combines TRBV2 with TRBJ1-2; 7 bases line up with TRBD1. The CDR3 runs 14 residues. With 3 bases clipped from V and 6 bases from J, the junction kept 7 bases outside the gene matches. The V gene's germline CDR1 is SNHLY and CDR2 FYNNEI. DNA for the CDR3: TGTGCCAGCAGTGATTTGACAGGGAGTAATGGCTACACCTTC. Translating it yields CASSDLTGSNGYTF. Filled out from reference TRBV2 and TRBJ1-2, the complete variable domain reads EPEVTQTPSHQVTQMGQEVILRCVPISNHLYFYWYRQILGQKVEFLVSFYNNEISEKSEIFDDQFSVERPDGSNFTLKIRSTKLEDSAMYFCASSDLTGSNGYTFGSGTRLTVV.

A single count supports this clone. The chain carries TRBV10-3 and TRBJ1-1; D may be TRBD1 (5 bases). Germline lookup yields CDR1 ENHRY and CDR2 SYGVKD. V was trimmed by 5 bases and J by 5 bases, leaving 9 bases between them. There are 12 residues in the CDR3. The CDR3 sequence is CAISNPGTEAFF. CDR3 in DNA: TGTGCCATCAGTAACCCAGGGACTGAAGCTTTCTTT.

The V call is TRBV2, the J call TRBJ1-2; unclear D gene. The CDR3 loop spans 12 amino acids. Germline V gives CDR1 SNHLY, CDR2 FYNNEI. Trimming pared 3 bases from V and 7 bases from J, leaving 9 bases between. CDR3 nucleotide sequence: TGTGCCAGCAGTGAGCGGAGGTTTGGCTACACCTTC. Protein: CASSERRFGYTF.

Points on this clone: The sample holds other DNA sequences that translate to the same CDR3. The V gene is TRBV6-5, the J gene TRBJ2-7, with 8 bases matching TRBD1. The CDR3 length is 14 residues. Trimming at V came to 3 bases and at J to 2 bases, leaving 3 bases not matched to a gene. The V gene's germline CDR1 is MNHEY and CDR2 SVGAGI. The CDR3 protein is CASSYGTGAYEQYF. The CDR3 nucleotides are TGTGCCAGCAGTTATGGGACAGGAGCCTACGAGCAGTACTTC.

The rearrangement uses TRBV4-3 and TRBJ1-2, with TRBD1 matching 7 bases. The CDR3 runs 11 residues. With 3 bases clipped from V and 13 bases from J, the junction kept 5 bases outside the gene matches. Germline CDR1 LGHNA, CDR2 YSLEER. CDR3 residues: CASSHPKGATF. As DNA, the CDR3 is TGCGCCAGCAGCCATCCAAAGGGGGCCACCTTC.